The 5 T cell receptor beta chains presented below share a single source sample, sequenced in a study of blood T cell repertoires in COVID-19. Some clones are missing from TCRdb's copy, which holds only in-frame ones; the method was immunoSEQ multiplex PCR. This sample yields about 200,000 clones, of which around 90% are seen a single time; approximately 8.2% belongs to the top ten. The sequenced sample was PBMCs or T cells enriched from blood (not recorded which). The receptors originated from a woman aged 18-35 years who had recovered from COVID-19.

This clone was detected once. The V and J genes are TRBV9 and TRBJ2-3; tentatively, D is TRBD2 (6 bases). The CDR3 contains 14 residues. CDR1 and CDR2 from the germline V gene are SGDLS and YYNGEE. V lost 0 bases and J lost 2, with 7 bases in between. The CDR3 DNA reads TGTGCCAGCAGCGTAGGGGGGGACACAGATACGCAGTATTTT. It is translated as CASSVGGDTDTQYF.

The chain combines TRBV3-1 (or the pseudogene TRBV3-2) with TRBJ2-1; TRBD2 matches 8 bases. The junction had 3 bases not matched to a gene; V was cut back by 4 bases and J by 7 bases. The CDR3 consists of 13 residues. The germline CDR1 and CDR2 sequences are LGHDT and YNNKEL (reference sequence). CDR3 protein: CASSPGGANEQFF. The CDR3 DNA follows: TGTGCCAGCAGCCCCGGGGGGGCGAATGAGCAGTTCTTC.

This clone came up a few times. J is TRBJ2-7 and V is TRBV28; 8 bases map to TRBD1. V lost 3 bases and J lost 3; bases outside the gene matches: 7. This CDR3 region has 15 residues. The germline V gene encodes CDR1 MDHEN and CDR2 SYDVKM. CDR3 nucleotides: TGTGCCAGCAGTTTGTTCTCCGACAGGGGCTACGAGCAGTACTTC. Its translation: CASSLFSDRGYEQYF. The whole variable domain, remainder taken from reference TRBV28 and TRBJ2-7, is DVKVTQSSRYLVKRTGEKVFLECVQDMDHENMFWYRQDPGLGLRLIYFSYDVKMKEKGDIPEGYSVSREKKERFSLILESASTNQTSMYLCASSLFSDRGYEQYFGPGTRLTVT.

Here the CDR3 reads CASSLAFVSGELFF. The DNA of the CDR3 is TGTGCCAGCAGCTTGGCTTTCGTATCCGGGGAGCTGTTTTTT. The chain links TRBV5-5 to TRBJ2-2; no definite D call. CDR3 size: 14 residues. Looked up from germline, CDR1 is SGHKS and CDR2 is YYEKEE (reference sequence). Deletions cut 0 bases from V and 6 bases from J, with 9 bases between.

The V gene is TRBV6-6, the J gene TRBJ1-2; D is ambiguous. The CDR3 consists of 14 residues. The germline V and J ends were trimmed by 0 bases and 4 bases, with 9 bases remaining between them. Per germline, CDR1 MNHNY and CDR2 SVGAGI (reference sequence). The CDR3 here is CASSYSELSYGYTF. Written as DNA, the CDR3 is TGTGCCAGCAGTTACTCGGAGTTGAGCTATGGCTACACCTTC.